This T cell receptor (beta chain) comes out of a study of blood T cell repertoires in COVID-19. Turning to the study itself: There were acute and convalescent COVID-19 samples, and they came from the United States, Italy and Spain.

The data were produced by immunoSEQ multiplex PCR, yet TCRdb's version contains in-frame clones alone and is incomplete. Here the sample spans hundreds of thousands of clones, 85% to 90% being singletons. Study members were between about 18 and 100 years old and lived in approximately 25 US regions. In Cohort 3, a recovered donor had either two negative PCRs, clearance, or symptom resolution. The TCR originated in a man aged 18 to 35 who had recovered from COVID-19. The sequenced sample was PBMCs or T cells enriched from blood (not recorded which).

The CDR3 reads CASSLSTYQETQYF. As DNA, the CDR3 is TGTGCCAGCAGCTTGTCAACATACCAAGAGACCCAGTACTTC. The genes are TRBV5-5 and TRBJ2-5; no reliable D call. CDR1 and CDR2 from the germline V gene are SGHKS and YYEKEE (reference sequence). Trimming shortened V by 1 base and J by 0 bases, and 7 bases separated the two germline ends. There are 14 residues in the CDR3.